The rows below give T cell receptor beta chains drawn from one sample of a study of a mutant IDH1 vaccine in newly diagnosed glioma. Libraries were prepared by immunoSEQ multiplex PCR; TCRdb keeps only in-frame clonotypes and omits some of them. The repertoire has tens of thousands of clones, about 61% of them found once; the top ten carry about 4.8%. No antigen has been identified for these receptors. This specimen consisted of peripheral blood mononuclear cells (PBMCs), obtained from a glioma patient whose treatment included an IDH1 peptide vaccine. The receptor source for this set is a man aged 40-49 years with glioma. Some clones in this sample may be carry-over from other donors' samples. The CDR3 runs from the conserved cysteine through the conserved F or W. Fields, in order: clone size, D gene, J gene, V gene, CDR3 protein, CDR3 DNA. The D gene is left open where the match is weak. Size values are once, few and many counts, or a class for expanded clones, and some rows have none.

>.|.|TRBJ1-1|TRBV7-8
CASSLTATGNTEAFF
TGTGCCAGCAGCTTAACTGCCACGGGGAACACTGAAGCTTTCTTT
>few|.|TRBJ1-4|TRBV29-1
CSVQGPTNEKLFF
TGCAGCGTCCAGGGTCCAACTAATGAAAAACTGTTTTTT
>few|.|TRBJ1-1|TRBV18
CASSPSTGDTEAFF
TGTGCCAGCTCACCGTCGACAGGTGACACTGAAGCTTTCTTT
>.|.|TRBJ1-5|TRBV5-5
CASSLSPGLGGNQPQHF
TGTGCCAGCAGCTTGTCTCCAGGCCTGGGTGGCAATCAGCCCCAGCATTTT
>.|.|TRBJ1-4|TRBV29-1
CSVGRGGEKLFF
TGCAGCGTTGGAAGGGGAGGTGAAAAACTGTTTTTT
>.|TRBD1|TRBJ2-5|TRBV2
CASRPEDRGRETQYF
TGTGCCAGCAGACCAGAGGACAGGGGGCGGGAGACCCAGTACTTC
>few|.|TRBJ2-1|TRBV7-9
CASSLPDEQFF
TGTGCCAGCAGCTTACCAGATGAGCAGTTCTTC
>.|.|TRBJ1-1|TRBV6-6
CASSPWTSDTEAFF
TGTGCCAGCAGTCCTTGGACATCCGACACTGAAGCTTTCTTT
>few|.|TRBJ1-3|TRBV5-1
CASTPTGQFGNTIYF
TGCGCCAGCACACCCACCGGACAGTTCGGAAACACCATATATTTT
>.|.|TRBJ1-1|TRBV6-1
CASSDRGGSTEAFF
TGTGCCAGCAGTGACAGGGGAGGAAGCACTGAAGCTTTCTTT
>.|TRBD1|TRBJ1-1|TRBV11-2
CASSSGQGLAEAFF
TGTGCCAGCAGCTCGGGACAGGGATTAGCTGAAGCTTTCTTT
>.|TRBD1|TRBJ2-7|TRBV19
CASSIDPGGDRAYEQYF
TGTGCCAGTAGTATAGATCCCGGCGGGGACAGGGCCTACGAGCAGTACTTC
>.|.|TRBJ1-1|TRBV10-2
CASRLPGVNTEAFF
TGCGCCAGCAGGTTGCCCGGGGTGAACACTGAAGCTTTCTTT
>once|.|TRBJ1-3|TRBV7-8
CASSLNPESGNTIYF
TGTGCCAGCAGCCTAAACCCGGAATCTGGAAACACCATATATTTT
>.|.|TRBJ2-3|TRBV29-1
CSVRVGGSGDTQYF
TGCAGCGTCCGAGTTGGGGGGTCTGGAGATACGCAGTATTTT
>.|TRBD2|TRBJ2-3|TRBV5-6
CASSPWTSGQLDTQYF
TGTGCCAGCAGCCCGTGGACTAGCGGGCAACTAGATACGCAGTATTTT
>.|.|TRBJ2-5|TRBV5-1
CASSLAPLETQYF
TGCGCCAGCAGCTTGGCTCCATTGGAGACCCAGTACTTC
>.|.|TRBJ1-6|TRBV4-1
CASSSTVVSPLHF
TGCGCCAGCAGCAGCACAGTCGTTTCACCCCTCCACTTT
>.|TRBD1|TRBJ1-2|TRBV9
CASSVSWTGVNLIYGYTF
TGTGCCAGCAGCGTCTCCTGGACAGGGGTAAACCTAATCTATGGCTACACCTTC
>.|TRBD1|TRBJ2-3|TRBV19
CASSIPGQGTDTQYF
TGTGCCAGTAGTATCCCTGGACAGGGCACAGATACGCAGTATTTT
>few|.|TRBJ2-6|TRBV29-1
CSVVSVSSGANVLTF
TGCAGCGTTGTTTCAGTCTCCTCTGGGGCCAACGTCCTGACTTTC
>.|.|TRBJ1-1|TRBV2
CASRTGTRIQMVAFF
TGTGCCAGCAGGACCGGGACAAGGATCCAAATGGTGGCTTTCTTT
>.|.|TRBJ2-1|TRBV25-1
CASKSHRRGNEQFF
TGTGCCAGCAAGTCTCACCGCAGGGGCAATGAGCAGTTCTTC
>.|.|TRBJ1-4|TRBV5-6
CASSLVMGAHEKLFF
TGTGCCAGCAGCTTGGTTATGGGAGCACATGAAAAACTGTTTTTT
>.|TRBD2|TRBJ2-7|TRBV7-2
CASSFTSGPYEQYF
TGTGCCAGCAGCTTCACTAGCGGTCCCTACGAGCAGTACTTC
>few|.|TRBJ1-5|TRBV4-1
CASSQSGNQPQHF
TGCGCCAGCAGCCAATCAGGCAATCAGCCCCAGCATTTT
>.|.|TRBJ1-6|TRBV27
CASSLEDIPNSPLHF
TGTGCCAGCAGTTTAGAGGACATTCCTAATTCACCCCTCCACTTT
>.|.|TRBJ1-2|TRBV6-6
CASSIHRVSGYTF
TGTGCCAGCAGTATACACAGGGTTAGTGGCTACACCTTC
>.|.|TRBJ2-7|TRBV6-5
CASSYSLQGPAEQYF
TGTGCCAGCAGTTACTCTCTCCAGGGGCCTGCCGAGCAGTACTTC
>.|.|TRBJ2-6|TRBV7-8
CASSLALLSGANVLTF
TGTGCCAGCAGCTTAGCGCTCCTCTCTGGGGCCAACGTCCTGACTTTC
>.|.|TRBJ1-3|TRBV6-1
CASSKVRNPGNTIYF
TGTGCCAGCAGTAAGGTTAGGAACCCTGGAAACACCATATATTTT
>.|.|TRBJ1-2|TRBV6-6
CASRPGSTSPGYGYTF
TGTGCCAGCAGGCCGGGGTCAACTTCCCCGGGCTATGGCTACACCTTC
>.|.|TRBJ1-3|TRBV6-5
CASSLKGDGNTIYF
TGTGCCAGCAGTCTCAAGGGGGACGGAAACACCATATATTTT
>.|.|TRBJ1-1|TRBV5-1
CASGAGWNTEAFF
TGCGCCAGCGGGGCTGGGTGGAACACTGAAGCTTTCTTT
>.|.|TRBJ2-5|TRBV6-5
CATVEGEAQYF
TGTGCCACCGTGGAGGGGGAGGCCCAGTACTTC
>.|.|TRBJ2-7|TRBV30
CALKVAGSLRYEQYF
TGTGCCTTGAAAGTGGCGGGGTCCCTACGCTACGAGCAGTACTTC
>.|.|TRBJ1-4|TRBV7-8
CASSQRGPGEKLFF
TGTGCCAGCAGCCAGAGGGGTCCGGGTGAAAAACTGTTTTTT
>.|TRBD2|TRBJ2-7|TRBV6-5
CASSFSGGPLEQYF
TGTGCCAGCAGTTTTAGCGGGGGGCCTCTCGAGCAGTACTTC
>.|TRBD2|TRBJ2-5|TRBV29-1
CSVDPSGGSQETQYF
TGCAGCGTAGACCCTAGCGGGGGTTCCCAAGAGACCCAGTACTTC
>.|.|TRBJ2-2|TRBV5-1
CATQGPGWPGELFF
TGCGCCACCCAGGGACCTGGGTGGCCCGGGGAGCTGTTTTTT
>.|TRBD2|TRBJ2-7|TRBV4-1
CASSHTGTSDEQYF
TGCGCCAGCAGCCACACCGGGACTAGTGACGAGCAGTACTTC
>.|.|TRBJ1-4|TRBV5-1
CASRFGSATNEKLFF
TGCGCCAGCAGGTTCGGCTCGGCAACTAATGAAAAACTGTTTTTT
>few|.|TRBJ1-1|TRBV16
CASSQYRNTEAFF
TGTGCCAGCAGCCAATATCGAAACACTGAAGCTTTCTTT
>few|.|TRBJ2-7|TRBV18
CASSPAMRF
TGTGCCAGCTCACCAGCGATGAGGTTC
>once|.|TRBJ2-7|TRBV5-1
CASSSGLSYEQYF
TGCGCCAGCAGCTCTGGGTTATCCTACGAGCAGTACTTC